This T cell receptor (beta chain) is from a study of T cells in Graves' hyperthyroidism and ophthalmopathy. Study-wide results and limits: Among thyroid clonotypes expanded above 0.001, most also appeared in blood.

Concerning this clonotype: Its antigen is as yet unknown. This may arise from a read error, as a much more abundant clone is one base away.

Hyperthyroidism of Graves' type that showed no ophthalmopathy progression within 18 months was stable. Thyroid ultrasound, orbital computed tomography, clinical symptoms, and serum thyroxine and TRAb underpinned diagnoses. Amplified TCR beta CDR3 regions came from RNA transcripts. First-round RT-PCR with HTBI primers amplified the TCR CDR3 region. TCRdb used MiXCR to reprocess the multiplex PCR reads, holding one entry per CDR3 protein. Among more than 300,000 distinct CDR3 sequences listed, about 13% were seen once. CDR3 length: 15 amino acids. V was pared by 6 bases and J by 0 bases, with 12 bases between. Germline V gene lookup returns CDR1 MNHEY and CDR2 SVGEGT.

The V gene is TRBV6-2 or TRBV6-3, the J gene TRBJ1-3, with D possibly TRBD1 on 6 matching bases. Input material: blood. The TCR originated in a woman under 30 with Graves' hyperthyroidism. This chain's CDR3 is CASRQTGLSGNTIYF. The CDR3 coding sequence is TGTGCCAGCAGACAAACAGGGCTCTCTGGAAACACCATATATTTT.